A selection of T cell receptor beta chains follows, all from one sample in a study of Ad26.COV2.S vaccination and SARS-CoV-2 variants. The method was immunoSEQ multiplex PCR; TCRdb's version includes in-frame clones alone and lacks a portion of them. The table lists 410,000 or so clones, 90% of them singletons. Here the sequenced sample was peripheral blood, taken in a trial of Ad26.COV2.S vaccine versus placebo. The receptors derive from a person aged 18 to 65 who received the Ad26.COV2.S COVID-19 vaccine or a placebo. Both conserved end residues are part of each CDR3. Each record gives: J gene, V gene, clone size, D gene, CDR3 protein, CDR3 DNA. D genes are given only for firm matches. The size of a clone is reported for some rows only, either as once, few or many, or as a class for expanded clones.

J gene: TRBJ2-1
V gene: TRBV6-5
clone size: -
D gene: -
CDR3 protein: CASTAGPYNEQFF
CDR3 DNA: TGTGCCAGCACGGCGGGCCCCTACAATGAGCAGTTCTTC

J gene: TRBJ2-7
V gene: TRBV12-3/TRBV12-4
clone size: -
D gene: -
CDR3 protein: CASSMSRPYEQYF
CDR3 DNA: TGTGCCAGCAGTATGTCCCGGCCCTACGAGCAGTACTTC

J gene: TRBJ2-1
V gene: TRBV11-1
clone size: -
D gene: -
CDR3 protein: CASSRTDPVNEQFF
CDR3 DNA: TGTGCCAGCAGCCGTACAGACCCAGTCAACGAGCAGTTCTTC

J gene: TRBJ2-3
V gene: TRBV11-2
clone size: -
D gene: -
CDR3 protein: CASSFRERITDTQYF
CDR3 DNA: TGTGCCAGCAGCTTTAGGGAGCGGATCACAGATACGCAGTATTTT

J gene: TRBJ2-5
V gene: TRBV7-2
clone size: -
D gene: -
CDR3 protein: CASSWGTVQETQYF
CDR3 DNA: TGTGCCAGCAGCTGGGGGACTGTTCAAGAGACCCAGTACTTC

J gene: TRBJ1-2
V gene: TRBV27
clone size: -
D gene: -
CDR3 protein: CASRATAAGGYTF
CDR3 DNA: TGTGCCAGCAGGGCCACTGCCGCCGGGGGCTACACCTTC

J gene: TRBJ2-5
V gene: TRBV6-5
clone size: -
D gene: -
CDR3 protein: CASSYSRTIQETQYF
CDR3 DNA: TGTGCCAGCAGTTACTCCCGGACCATCCAAGAGACCCAGTACTTC

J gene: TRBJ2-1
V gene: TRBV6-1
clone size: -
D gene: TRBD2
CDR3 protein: CASSEGGGRGINNEQFF
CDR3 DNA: TGTGCCAGCAGTGAAGGGGGCGGGAGGGGGATAAACAATGAGCAGTTCTTC

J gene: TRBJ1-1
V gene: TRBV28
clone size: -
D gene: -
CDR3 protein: CASSLPGANTEAFF
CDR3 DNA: TGTGCCAGCAGTTTACCAGGGGCGAACACTGAAGCTTTCTTT

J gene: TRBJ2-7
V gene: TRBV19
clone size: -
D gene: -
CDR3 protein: CASSLDVSYEQYF
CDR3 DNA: TGTGCCAGTAGTCTGGACGTCTCCTACGAGCAGTACTTC

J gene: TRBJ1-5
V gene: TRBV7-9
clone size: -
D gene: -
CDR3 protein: CASSLQGNQPQHF
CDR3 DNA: TGTGCCAGCAGCTTGCAGGGCAATCAGCCCCAGCATTTT

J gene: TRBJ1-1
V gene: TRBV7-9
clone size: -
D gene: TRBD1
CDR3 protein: CASSPDTGDGTEAFF
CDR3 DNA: TGTGCCAGCAGCCCAGATACAGGGGATGGCACTGAAGCTTTCTTT

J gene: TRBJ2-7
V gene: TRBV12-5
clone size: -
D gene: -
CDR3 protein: CASAKDSVYEQYF
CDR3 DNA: TGTGCTAGTGCCAAGGACAGTGTCTACGAGCAGTACTTC

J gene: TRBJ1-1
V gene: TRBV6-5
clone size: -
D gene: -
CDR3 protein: CASRGRTVEAFF
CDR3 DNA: TGTGCCAGCAGGGGAAGGACGGTTGAAGCTTTCTTT

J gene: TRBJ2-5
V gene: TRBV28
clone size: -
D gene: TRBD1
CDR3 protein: CASSYRDRGQETQYF
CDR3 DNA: TGTGCCAGCAGTTACCGGGACAGGGGGCAAGAGACCCAGTACTTC

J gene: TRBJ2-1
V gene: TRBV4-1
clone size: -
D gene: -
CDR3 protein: CASSQVSGGSYNEQFF
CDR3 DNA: TGCGCCAGCAGCCAAGTTTCCGGTGGCTCCTACAATGAGCAGTTCTTC

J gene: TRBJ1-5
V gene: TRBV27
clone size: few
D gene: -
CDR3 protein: CASRERNQPQHF
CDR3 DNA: TGTGCCAGCAGAGAACGAAATCAGCCCCAGCATTTT

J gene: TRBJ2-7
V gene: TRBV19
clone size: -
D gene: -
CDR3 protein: CASSISGPYEQYF
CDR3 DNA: TGTGCCAGCTCCATTAGTGGCCCCTACGAGCAGTACTTC

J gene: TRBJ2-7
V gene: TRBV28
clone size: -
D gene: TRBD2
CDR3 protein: CASSLGLAGPYEQYF
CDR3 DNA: TGTGCCAGCAGTCTAGGACTAGCGGGACCCTACGAGCAGTACTTC

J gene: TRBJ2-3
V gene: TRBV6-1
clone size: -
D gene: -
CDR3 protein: CASSEPSLGPFSTDTQYF
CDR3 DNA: TGTGCCAGCAGTGAACCCTCTCTAGGTCCCTTTAGCACAGATACGCAGTATTTT

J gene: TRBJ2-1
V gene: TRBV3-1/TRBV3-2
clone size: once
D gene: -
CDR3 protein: CASSQAGFNEQFF
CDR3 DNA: TGTGCCAGCAGCCAAGCGGGCTTCAATGAGCAGTTCTTC

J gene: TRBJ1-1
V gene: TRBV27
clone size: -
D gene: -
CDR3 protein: CASSLGGTTEAFF
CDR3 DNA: TGTGCCAGCAGTTTGGGGGGGACCACTGAAGCTTTCTTT

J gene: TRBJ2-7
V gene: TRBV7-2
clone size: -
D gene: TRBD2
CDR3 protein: CASSLTLAGPYEQYF
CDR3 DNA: TGTGCCAGCAGCTTGACACTAGCGGGTCCCTACGAGCAGTACTTC

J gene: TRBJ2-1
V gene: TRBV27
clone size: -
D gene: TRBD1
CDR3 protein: CASSPRQTGGHEQFF
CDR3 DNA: TGTGCCAGCTCCCCTCGCCAGACAGGGGGCCATGAGCAGTTCTTC

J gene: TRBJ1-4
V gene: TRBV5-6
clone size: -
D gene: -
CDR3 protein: CASSRTGEKLFF
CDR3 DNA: TGTGCCAGCAGTCGGACCGGTGAAAAACTGTTTTTT

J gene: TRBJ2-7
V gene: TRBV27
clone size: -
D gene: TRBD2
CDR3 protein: CASSLASGSFYEQYF
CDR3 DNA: TGTGCCAGCAGTTTAGCTAGCGGGTCCTTCTACGAGCAGTACTTC

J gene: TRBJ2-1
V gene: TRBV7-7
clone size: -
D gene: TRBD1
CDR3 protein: CASSSGTGGHNEQFF
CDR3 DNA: TGTGCTAGCAGCTCCGGGACAGGGGGGCACAATGAGCAGTTCTTC

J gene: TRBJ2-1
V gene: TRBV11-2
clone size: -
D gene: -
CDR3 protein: CASSPGGYNEQFF
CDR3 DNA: TGTGCCAGCAGCCCGGGTGGTTACAATGAGCAGTTCTTC

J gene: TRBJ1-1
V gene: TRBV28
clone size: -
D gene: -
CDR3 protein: CASTRGGAVGNTEAFF
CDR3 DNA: TGTGCCAGCACCCGAGGGGGGGCCGTTGGGAACACTGAAGCTTTCTTT

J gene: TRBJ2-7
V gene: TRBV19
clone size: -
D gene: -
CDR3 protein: CASSIVLRSYEQYF
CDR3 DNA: TGTGCCAGTAGTATAGTTCTCAGGAGCTACGAGCAGTACTTC

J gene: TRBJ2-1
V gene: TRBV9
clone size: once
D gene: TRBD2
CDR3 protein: CASSVAAGDIKFF
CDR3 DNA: TGTGCCAGCAGCGTAGCGGCGGGAGACATTAAGTTCTTC

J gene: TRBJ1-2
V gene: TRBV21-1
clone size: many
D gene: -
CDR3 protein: CASSKGRDRKLYGYTF
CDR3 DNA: TGTGCCAGCAGCAAAGGACGTGACAGGAAGCTCTATGGCTACACCTTC

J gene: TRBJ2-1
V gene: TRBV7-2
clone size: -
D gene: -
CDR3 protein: CASSLEPGVEQFF
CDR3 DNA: TGTGCCAGCAGCTTAGAACCAGGGGTGGAGCAGTTCTTC

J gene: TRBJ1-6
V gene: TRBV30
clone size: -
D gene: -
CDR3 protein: CAWSANSPLHF
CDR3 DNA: TGTGCCTGGAGTGCGAATTCACCCCTCCACTTT

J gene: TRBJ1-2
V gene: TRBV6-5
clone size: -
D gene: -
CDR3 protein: CASSYQGSYGYTF
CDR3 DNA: TGTGCCAGCAGTTACCAAGGATCCTATGGCTACACCTTC

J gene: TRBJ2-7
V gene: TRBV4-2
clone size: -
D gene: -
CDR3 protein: CASSQATGSFYEQYF
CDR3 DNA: TGTGCCAGCAGCCAAGCTACAGGGTCTTTCTACGAGCAGTACTTC

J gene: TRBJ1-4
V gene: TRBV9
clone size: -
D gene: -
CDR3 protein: CASSVGQGRELFF
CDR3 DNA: TGTGCCAGCAGCGTAGGGCAGGGGCGCGAACTGTTTTTT

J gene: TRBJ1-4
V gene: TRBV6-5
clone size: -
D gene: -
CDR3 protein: CASTTQGFGEKLFF
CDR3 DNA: TGTGCCAGCACCACCCAGGGGTTCGGCGAAAAACTGTTTTTT

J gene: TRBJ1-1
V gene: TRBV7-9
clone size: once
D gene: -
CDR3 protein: CASSLEGPNTEAFF
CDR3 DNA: TGTGCCAGCAGCTTAGAGGGACCGAACACTGAAGCTTTCTTT

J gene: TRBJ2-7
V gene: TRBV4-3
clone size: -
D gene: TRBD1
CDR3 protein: CASSQEDRGGGYEQYF
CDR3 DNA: TGCGCCAGCAGCCAAGAGGACAGGGGGGGAGGCTACGAGCAGTACTTC

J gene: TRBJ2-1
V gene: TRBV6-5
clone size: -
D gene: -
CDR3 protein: CASSITSYYNEQFF
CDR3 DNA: TGTGCCAGCAGTATAACTTCCTATTACAATGAGCAGTTCTTC

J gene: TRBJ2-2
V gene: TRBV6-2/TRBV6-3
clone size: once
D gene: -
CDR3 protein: CASSSQRVVGELFF
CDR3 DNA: TGTGCCAGCAGTTCCCAGCGGGTGGTCGGGGAGCTGTTTTTT

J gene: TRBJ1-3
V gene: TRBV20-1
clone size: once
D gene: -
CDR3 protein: CSASLKEGNTIYF
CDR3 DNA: TGCAGTGCTAGTTTAAAAGAGGGAAACACCATATATTTT

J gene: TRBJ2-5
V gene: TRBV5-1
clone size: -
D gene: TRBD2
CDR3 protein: CASSPGGGVRGTQYF
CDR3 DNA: TGCGCCAGCAGCCCTGGTGGGGGGGTTCGAGGGACCCAGTACTTC

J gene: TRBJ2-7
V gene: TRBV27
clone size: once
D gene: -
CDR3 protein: CASSFGAGQASYEQYF
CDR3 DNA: TGTGCCAGCAGTTTCGGTGCGGGCCAGGCATCCTACGAGCAGTACTTC

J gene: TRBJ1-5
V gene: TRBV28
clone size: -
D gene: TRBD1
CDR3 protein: CASSPGTGNQPQHF
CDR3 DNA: TGTGCCAGCAGTCCTGGGACAGGCAATCAGCCCCAGCATTTT

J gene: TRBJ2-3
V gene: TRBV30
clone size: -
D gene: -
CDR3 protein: CAWTFGEGDTQYF
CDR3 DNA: TGTGCCTGGACGTTCGGGGAAGGAGATACGCAGTATTTT

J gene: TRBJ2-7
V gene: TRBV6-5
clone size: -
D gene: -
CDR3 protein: CASSYYPGTVSYEQYF
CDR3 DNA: TGTGCCAGCAGTTATTATCCCGGGACGGTCTCCTACGAGCAGTACTTC

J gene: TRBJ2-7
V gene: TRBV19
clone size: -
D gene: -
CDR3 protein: CASSIAGSSYEQYF
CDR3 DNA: TGTGCCAGTAGTATAGCAGGGAGCTCCTACGAGCAGTACTTC

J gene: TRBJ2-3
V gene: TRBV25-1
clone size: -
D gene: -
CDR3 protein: CASSAPGSTDTQYF
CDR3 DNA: TGTGCCAGCAGTGCCCCGGGGTCGACAGATACGCAGTATTTT

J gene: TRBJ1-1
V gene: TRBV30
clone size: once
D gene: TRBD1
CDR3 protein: CAWSLDRGGRGTEAFF
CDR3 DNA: TGTGCCTGGAGTCTGGACAGGGGGGGAAGAGGGACTGAAGCTTTCTTT

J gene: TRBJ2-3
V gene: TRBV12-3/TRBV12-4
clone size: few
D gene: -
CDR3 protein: CASSLRSDTQYF
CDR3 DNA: TGTGCCAGCAGTCTACGATCAGATACGCAGTATTTT

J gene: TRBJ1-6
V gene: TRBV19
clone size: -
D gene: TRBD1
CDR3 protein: CASSIRQGSSPLHF
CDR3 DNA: TGTGCCAGTAGTATCCGACAGGGCAGTTCACCCCTCCACTTT

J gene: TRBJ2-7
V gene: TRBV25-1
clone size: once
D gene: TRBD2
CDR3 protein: CASSELTSGTSYEQYF
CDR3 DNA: TGTGCCAGCAGTGAGCTAACTAGCGGTACTTCCTACGAGCAGTACTTC